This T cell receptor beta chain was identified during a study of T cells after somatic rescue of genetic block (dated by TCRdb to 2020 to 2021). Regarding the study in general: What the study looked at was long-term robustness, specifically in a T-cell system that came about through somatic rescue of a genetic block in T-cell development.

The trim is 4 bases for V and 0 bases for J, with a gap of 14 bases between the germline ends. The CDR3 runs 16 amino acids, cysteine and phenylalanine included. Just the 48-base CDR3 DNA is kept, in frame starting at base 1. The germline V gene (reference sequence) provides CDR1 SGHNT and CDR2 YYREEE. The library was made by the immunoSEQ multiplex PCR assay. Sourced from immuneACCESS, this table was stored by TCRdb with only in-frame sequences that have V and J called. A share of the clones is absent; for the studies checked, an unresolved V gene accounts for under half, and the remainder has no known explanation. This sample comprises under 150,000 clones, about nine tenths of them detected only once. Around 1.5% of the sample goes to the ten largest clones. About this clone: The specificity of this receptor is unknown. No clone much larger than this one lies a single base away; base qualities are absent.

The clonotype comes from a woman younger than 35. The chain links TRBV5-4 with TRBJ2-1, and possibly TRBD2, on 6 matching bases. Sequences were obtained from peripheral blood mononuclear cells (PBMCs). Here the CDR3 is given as CASSLGRGNSYNEQFF. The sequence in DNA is TGTGCCAGCAGCCTGGGGCGGGGTAACTCCTACAATGAGCAGTTCTTC.